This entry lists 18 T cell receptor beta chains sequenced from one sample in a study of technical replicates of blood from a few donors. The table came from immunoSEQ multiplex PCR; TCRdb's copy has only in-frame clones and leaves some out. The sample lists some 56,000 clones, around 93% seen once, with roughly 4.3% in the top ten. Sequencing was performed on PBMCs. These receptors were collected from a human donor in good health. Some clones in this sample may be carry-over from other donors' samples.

The CDR3 DNA reads TGCGCCAGCAGCCAACCAACTAGCGGGGGGGCCCGGGAGCAGTTCTTC. This encodes CASSQPTSGGAREQFF. V is TRBV4-1 and J is TRBJ2-1; 13 nucleotides line up with TRBD2. Germline assignment: CDR1 MGHRA and CDR2 YSYEKL. CDR3 length: 16 residues. Trimming cost V 2 bases and J 10 bases; bases outside gene matches: 8.

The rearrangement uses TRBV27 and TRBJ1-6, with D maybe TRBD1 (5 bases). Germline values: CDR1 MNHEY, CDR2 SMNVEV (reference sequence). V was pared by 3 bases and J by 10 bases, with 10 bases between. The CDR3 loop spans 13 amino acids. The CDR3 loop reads CASSFGGTSPLHF. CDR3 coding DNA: TGTGCCAGCAGTTTTGGGGGGACCTCACCCCTCCACTTT.

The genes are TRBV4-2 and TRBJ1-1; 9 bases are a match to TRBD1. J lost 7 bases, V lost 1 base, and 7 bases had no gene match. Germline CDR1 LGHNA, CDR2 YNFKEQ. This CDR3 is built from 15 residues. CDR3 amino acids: CASSQVTKGQGEAFF. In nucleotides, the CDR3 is TGTGCCAGCAGCCAAGTAACCAAGGGACAGGGTGAAGCTTTCTTT.

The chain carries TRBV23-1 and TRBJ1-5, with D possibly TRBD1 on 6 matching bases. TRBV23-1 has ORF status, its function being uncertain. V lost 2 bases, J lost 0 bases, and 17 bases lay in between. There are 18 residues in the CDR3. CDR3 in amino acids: CASSQEGVWSYSNQPQHF. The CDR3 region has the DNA TGCGCCAGCAGTCAAGAGGGGGTCTGGAGCTATAGCAATCAGCCCCAGCATTTT.

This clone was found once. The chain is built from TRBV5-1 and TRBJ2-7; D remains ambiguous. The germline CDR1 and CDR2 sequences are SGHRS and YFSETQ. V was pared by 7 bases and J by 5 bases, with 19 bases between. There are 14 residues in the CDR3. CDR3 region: CASCERGLIDEQYF. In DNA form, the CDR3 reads TGCGCCAGCTGCGAGAGAGGTCTTATCGACGAGCAGTACTTC. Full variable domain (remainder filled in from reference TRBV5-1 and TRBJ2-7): KAGVTQTPRYLIKTRGQQVTLSCSPISGHRSVSWYQQTPGQGLQFLFEYFSETQRNKGNFPGRFSGRQFSNSRSEMNVSTLELGDSALYLCASCERGLIDEQYFGPGTRLTVT.

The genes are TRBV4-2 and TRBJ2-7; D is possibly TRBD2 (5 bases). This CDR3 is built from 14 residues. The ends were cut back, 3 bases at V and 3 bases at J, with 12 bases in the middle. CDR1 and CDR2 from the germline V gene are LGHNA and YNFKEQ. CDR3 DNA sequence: TGTGCCAGCAGCCAGACTACAGCGAACTACGAGCAGTACTTC. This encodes CASSQTTANYEQYF.

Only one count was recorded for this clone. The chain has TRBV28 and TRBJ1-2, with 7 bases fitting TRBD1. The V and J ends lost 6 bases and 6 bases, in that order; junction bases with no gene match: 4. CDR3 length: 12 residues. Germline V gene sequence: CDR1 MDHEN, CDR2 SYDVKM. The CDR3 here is CASSSTGDGYTF. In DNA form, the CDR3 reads TGTGCCAGCAGCTCCACAGGGGATGGCTACACCTTC.

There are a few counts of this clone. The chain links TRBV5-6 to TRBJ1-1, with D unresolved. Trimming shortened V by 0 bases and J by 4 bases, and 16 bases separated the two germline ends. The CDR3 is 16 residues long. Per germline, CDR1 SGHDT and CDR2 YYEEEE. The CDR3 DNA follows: TGTGCCAGCAGCTTGGTGTTGGCACAGCTATCCACTGAAGCTTTCTTT. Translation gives CASSLVLAQLSTEAFF.

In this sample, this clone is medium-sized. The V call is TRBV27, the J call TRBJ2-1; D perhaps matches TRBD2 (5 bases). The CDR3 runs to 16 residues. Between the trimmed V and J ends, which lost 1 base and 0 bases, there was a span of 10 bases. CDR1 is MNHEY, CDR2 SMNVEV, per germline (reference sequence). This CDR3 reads CASSLFPGSSYNEQFF. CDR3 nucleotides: TGTGCCAGCAGTTTATTCCCGGGAAGCTCCTACAATGAGCAGTTCTTC.

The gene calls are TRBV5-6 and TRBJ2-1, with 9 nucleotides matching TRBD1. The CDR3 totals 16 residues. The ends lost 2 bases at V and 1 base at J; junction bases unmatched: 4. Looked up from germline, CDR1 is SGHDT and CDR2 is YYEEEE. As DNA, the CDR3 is TGTGCCAGCAGCTTACCCGGGACAGGGTCCTACAATGAGCAGTTCTTC. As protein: CASSLPGTGSYNEQFF.

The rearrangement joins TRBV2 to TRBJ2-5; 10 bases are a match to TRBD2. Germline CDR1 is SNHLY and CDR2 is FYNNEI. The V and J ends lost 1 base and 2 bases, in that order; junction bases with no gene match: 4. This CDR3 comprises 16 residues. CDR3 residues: CASSEGIAGGQETQYF. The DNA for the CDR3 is TGTGCCAGCAGTGAAGGGATAGCGGGAGGTCAAGAGACCCAGTACTTC.

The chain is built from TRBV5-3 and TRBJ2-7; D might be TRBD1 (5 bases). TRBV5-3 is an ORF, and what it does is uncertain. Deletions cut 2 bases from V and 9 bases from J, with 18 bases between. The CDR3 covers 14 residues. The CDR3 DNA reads TGTGCCAGAAGCTTCCTGGACAAAAAAAAACGGCAGTACTTC. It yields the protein CARSFLDKKKRQYF.

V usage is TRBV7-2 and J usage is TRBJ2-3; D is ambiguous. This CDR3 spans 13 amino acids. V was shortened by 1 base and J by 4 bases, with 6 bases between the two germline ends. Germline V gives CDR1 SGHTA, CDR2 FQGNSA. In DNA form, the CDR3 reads TGTGCCAGCAGCTTAGGAGAGGCAGATACGCAGTATTTT. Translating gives CASSLGEADTQYF.

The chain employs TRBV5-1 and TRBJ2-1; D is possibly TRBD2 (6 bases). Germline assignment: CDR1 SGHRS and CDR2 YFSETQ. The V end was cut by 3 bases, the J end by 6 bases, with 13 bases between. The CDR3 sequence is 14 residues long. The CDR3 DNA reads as TGCGCCAGCAGCTGGGGGACGGAGGGCAATGAGCAGTTCTTC. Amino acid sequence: CASSWGTEGNEQFF.

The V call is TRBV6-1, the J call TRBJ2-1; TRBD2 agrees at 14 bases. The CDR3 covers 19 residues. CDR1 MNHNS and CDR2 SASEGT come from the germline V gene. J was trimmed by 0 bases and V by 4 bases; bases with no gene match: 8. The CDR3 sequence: CASSGGLAGVISSYNEQFF. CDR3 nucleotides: TGTGCCAGCAGTGGGGGACTAGCGGGAGTAATAAGCTCCTACAATGAGCAGTTCTTC.

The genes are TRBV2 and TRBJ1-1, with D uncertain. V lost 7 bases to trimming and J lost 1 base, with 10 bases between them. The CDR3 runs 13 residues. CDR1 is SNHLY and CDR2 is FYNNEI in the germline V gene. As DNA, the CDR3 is TGTGCCAGCACGGAGGGTTCGAACACTGAAGCTTTCTTT. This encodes CASTEGSNTEAFF.

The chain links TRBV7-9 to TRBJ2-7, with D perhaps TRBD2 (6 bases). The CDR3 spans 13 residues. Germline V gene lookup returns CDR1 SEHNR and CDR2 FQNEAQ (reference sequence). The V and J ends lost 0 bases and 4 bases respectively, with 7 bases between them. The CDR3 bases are TGTGCCAGCAGCTTAGCGGGGGGATACGAGCAGTACTTC. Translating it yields CASSLAGGYEQYF.

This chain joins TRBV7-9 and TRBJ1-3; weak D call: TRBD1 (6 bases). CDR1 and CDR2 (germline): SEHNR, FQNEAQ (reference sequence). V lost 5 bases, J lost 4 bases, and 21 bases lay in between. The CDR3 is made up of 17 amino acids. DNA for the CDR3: TGTGCCAGCAGCAGTCCCGGGACATCTTCCACAGGAAACACCATATATTTT. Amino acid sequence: CASSSPGTSSTGNTIYF.